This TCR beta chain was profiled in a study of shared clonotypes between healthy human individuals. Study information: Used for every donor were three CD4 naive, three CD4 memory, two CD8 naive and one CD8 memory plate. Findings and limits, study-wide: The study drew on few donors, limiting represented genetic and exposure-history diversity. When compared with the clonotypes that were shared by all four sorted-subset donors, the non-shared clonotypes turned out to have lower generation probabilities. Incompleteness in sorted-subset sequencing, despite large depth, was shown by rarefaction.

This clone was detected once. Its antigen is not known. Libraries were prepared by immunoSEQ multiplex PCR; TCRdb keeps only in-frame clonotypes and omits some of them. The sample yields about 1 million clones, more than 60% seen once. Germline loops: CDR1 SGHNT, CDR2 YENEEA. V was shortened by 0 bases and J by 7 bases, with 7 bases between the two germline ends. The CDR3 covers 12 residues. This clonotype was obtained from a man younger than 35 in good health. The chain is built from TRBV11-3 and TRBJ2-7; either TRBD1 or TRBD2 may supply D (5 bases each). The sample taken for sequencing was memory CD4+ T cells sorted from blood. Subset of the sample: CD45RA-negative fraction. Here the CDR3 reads CASSLEGEEQYF. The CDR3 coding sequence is TGTGCCAGCAGCTTAGAGGGGGAGGAGCAGTACTTC.